The 8 T cell receptor beta chains below come from one sample, sequenced in a study of graft-versus-host responses after intestinal transplantation. Assay: immunoSEQ multiplex PCR; the TCRdb copy retains only in-frame clones and omits some. The data contain some 10,000 clones, approximately 80% of them singletons. The starting material was PBMCs, obtained roughly 74 weeks after intestinal transplant. The receptors shown here come from a human patient who received an intestinal transplant, so some T cells may come from the graft donor.

This clone was seen a handful of times. The V call is TRBV6-4, the J call TRBJ2-2; D unresolved. This CDR3 spans 13 amino acids. The V end was cut by 2 bases, the J end by 3 bases, with 4 bases between. From germline, CDR1 is MRHNA and CDR2 SNTAGT. In DNA, the CDR3 is TGTGCCAGCAGTGACAGGGACACCGGGGAGCTGTTTTTT. This codes for CASSDRDTGELFF.

The V gene is TRBV18, the J gene TRBJ2-3; 10 bases match TRBD2. This CDR3 is built from 17 residues. With 5 bases clipped from V and 7 bases from J, the junction kept 15 bases outside the gene matches. Germline-derived CDR1 and CDR2 are KGHSH and LQKENI. The chain's CDR3 is CASSTASGRSAGNTQYF. CDR3 sequence (DNA): TGTGCCAGCTCAACCGCTAGCGGGAGATCCGCCGGGAATACGCAGTATTTT. The full variable domain, its missing parts supplied by reference TRBV18 and TRBJ2-3, is NAGVMQNPRHLVRRRGQEARLRCSPMKGHSHVYWYRQLPEEGLKFMVYLQKENIIDESGMPKERFSAEFPKEGPSILRIQQVVRGDSAAYFCASSTASGRSAGNTQYFGPGTRLTVL.

The J gene is TRBJ2-5, the V gene TRBV2, with D unresolved. The CDR3 covers 14 residues. The germline V gene encodes CDR1 SNHLY and CDR2 FYNNEI. V dropped 3 bases and J dropped 3 bases, with 11 bases sitting between them. Written as DNA, the CDR3 is TGTGCCAGCAGTGACCCGACGGGTGAAGAGACCCAGTACTTC. Amino acids: CASSDPTGEETQYF.

On this clone: The sample holds other DNA sequences that translate to the same CDR3. The chain carries TRBV5-4 and TRBJ2-2; D might be TRBD2 (7 bases). Trimming removed 0 bases from V and 5 bases from J, with 14 bases in between. From germline, CDR1 is SGHNT and CDR2 YYREEE (reference sequence). This CDR3 is built from 16 residues. Here the CDR3 DNA reads TGTGCCAGCAGCTTGGGAGGGGGAGGGGTAACCGGGGAGCTGTTTTTT. Its protein product is CASSLGGGGVTGELFF. Complete variable domain (other parts from reference TRBV5-4 and TRBJ2-2): ETGVTQSPTHLIKTRGQQVTLRCSSQSGHNTVSWYQQALGQGPQFIFQYYREEENGRGNFPPRFSGLQFPNYSSELNVNALELDDSALYLCASSLGGGGVTGELFFGEGSRLTVL.

This chain links TRBV6-1 with TRBJ1-4; D is uncertain. The CDR3 spans 14 residues. Germline CDR1 reads MNHNS; CDR2 reads SASEGT. V was cut by 4 bases and J by 5 bases, with 11 bases left in between. The CDR3 loop is CASSARASNEKLFF. The CDR3, as DNA: TGTGCCAGCAGTGCGCGGGCGAGCAATGAAAAACTGTTTTTT.

The V call is TRBV14, the J call TRBJ2-7; a possible D gene is TRBD1 (6 bases). Germline loops: CDR1 SGHDN, CDR2 FVKESK. CDR3 length: 15 amino acids. Trimming took off 5 bases at V and 0 bases at J, with 14 bases between the two ends. CDR3 residues: CASSVRDTLSYEQYF. DNA of the CDR3: TGTGCCAGCAGCGTCCGGGACACACTCTCCTACGAGCAGTACTTC.

This chain joins TRBV9 and TRBJ2-2; 8 bases map to TRBD2. V trimming: 6 bases; J trimming: 7 bases; junction bases outside the gene matches: 23. The CDR3 runs 19 residues. CDR1 and CDR2 (germline): SGDLS, YYNGEE. CDR3 DNA: TGTGCCAGCACCCCAGCCACAGGTCCACGGGAGGGCAGGAACGGGGAGCTGTTTTTT. It is translated as CASTPATGPREGRNGELFF.

V gene TRBV30 combines with J gene TRBJ2-3; 9 nucleotides match TRBD1. Germline loops: CDR1 GTSNPN, CDR2 SVGIG (reference sequence). The CDR3 covers 15 residues. Unmatched junction bases numbered 2, after V lost 1 base and J lost 0 bases. The CDR3 DNA sequence: TGTGCCTGGAGTGCCACAGGGGGCAGCACAGATACGCAGTATTTT. The encoded protein is CAWSATGGSTDTQYF.